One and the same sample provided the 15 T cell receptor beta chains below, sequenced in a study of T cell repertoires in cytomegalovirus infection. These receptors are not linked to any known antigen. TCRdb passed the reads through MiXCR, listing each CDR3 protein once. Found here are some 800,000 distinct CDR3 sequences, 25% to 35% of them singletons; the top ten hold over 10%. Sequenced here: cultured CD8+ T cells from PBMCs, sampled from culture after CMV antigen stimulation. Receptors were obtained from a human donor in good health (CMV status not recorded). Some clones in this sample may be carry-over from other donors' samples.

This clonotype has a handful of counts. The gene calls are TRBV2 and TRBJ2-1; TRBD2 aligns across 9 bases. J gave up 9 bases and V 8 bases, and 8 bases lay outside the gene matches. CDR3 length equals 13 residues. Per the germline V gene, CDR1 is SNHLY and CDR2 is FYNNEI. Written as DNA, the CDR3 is TGTGCCAGCGGGGGGACTAGCTGGCCTGAGCAGTTCTTC. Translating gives CASGGTSWPEQFF.

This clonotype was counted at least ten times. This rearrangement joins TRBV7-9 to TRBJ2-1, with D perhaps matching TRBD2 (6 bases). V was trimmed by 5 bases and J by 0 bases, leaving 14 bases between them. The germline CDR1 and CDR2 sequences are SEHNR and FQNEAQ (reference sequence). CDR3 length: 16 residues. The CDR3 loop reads CASSGLSGSSYNEQFF. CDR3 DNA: TGTGCCAGCAGCGGACTTAGCGGTAGCTCCTACAATGAGCAGTTCTTC.

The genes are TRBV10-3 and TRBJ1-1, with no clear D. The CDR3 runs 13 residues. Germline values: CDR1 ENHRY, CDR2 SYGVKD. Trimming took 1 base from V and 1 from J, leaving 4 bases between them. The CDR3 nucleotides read TGTGCCATCAGTGAGTGGGGGAACACTGAAGCTTTCTTT. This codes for CAISEWGNTEAFF.

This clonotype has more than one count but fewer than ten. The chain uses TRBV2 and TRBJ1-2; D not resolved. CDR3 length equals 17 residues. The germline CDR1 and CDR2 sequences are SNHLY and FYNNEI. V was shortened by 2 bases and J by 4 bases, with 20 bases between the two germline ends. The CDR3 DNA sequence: TGTGCCAGCAGTGAAAGGGCACCGGGGATGTACAGCTATGGCTACACCTTC. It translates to CASSERAPGMYSYGYTF.

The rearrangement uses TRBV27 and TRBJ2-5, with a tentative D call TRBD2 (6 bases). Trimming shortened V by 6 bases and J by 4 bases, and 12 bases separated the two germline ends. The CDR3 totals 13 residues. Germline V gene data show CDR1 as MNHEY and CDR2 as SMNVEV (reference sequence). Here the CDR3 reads CASSFRGGETQYF. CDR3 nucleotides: TGTGCCAGCAGCTTTAGGGGAGGAGAGACCCAGTACTTC.

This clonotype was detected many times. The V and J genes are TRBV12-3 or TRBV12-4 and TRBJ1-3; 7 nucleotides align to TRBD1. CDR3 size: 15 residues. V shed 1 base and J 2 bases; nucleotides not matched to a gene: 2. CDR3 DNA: TGTGCCAGCAGTTTAGGTGGGACAGCTGGAAACACCATATATTTT. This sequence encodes CASSLGGTAGNTIYF.

The CDR3 is CARVDRKGQPQHF. The CDR3 nucleotides read TGTGCCCGGGTTGACAGGAAGGGTCAGCCCCAGCATTTT. The chain employs TRBV30 and TRBJ1-5; TRBD1 is a possible D gene (6 bases). Germline V gene lookup returns CDR1 GTSNPN and CDR2 SVGIG (reference sequence). V was clipped by 8 bases and J by 6 bases, with 17 bases between them. The CDR3 sequence is 13 residues long.

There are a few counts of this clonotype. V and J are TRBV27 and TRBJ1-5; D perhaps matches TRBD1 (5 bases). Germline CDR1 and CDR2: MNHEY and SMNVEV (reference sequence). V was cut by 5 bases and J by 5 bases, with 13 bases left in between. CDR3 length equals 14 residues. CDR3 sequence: CASSPPGAHQPQHF. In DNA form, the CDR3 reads TGTGCCAGCAGTCCCCCCGGGGCCCATCAGCCCCAGCATTTT.

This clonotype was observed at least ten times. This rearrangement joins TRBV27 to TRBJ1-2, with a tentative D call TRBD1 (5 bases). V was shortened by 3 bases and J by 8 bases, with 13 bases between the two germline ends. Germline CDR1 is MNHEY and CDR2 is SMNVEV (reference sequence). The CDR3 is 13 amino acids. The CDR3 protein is CASSFYRDDGYTF. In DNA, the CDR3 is TGTGCCAGCAGTTTCTACCGGGACGACGGCTACACCTTC.

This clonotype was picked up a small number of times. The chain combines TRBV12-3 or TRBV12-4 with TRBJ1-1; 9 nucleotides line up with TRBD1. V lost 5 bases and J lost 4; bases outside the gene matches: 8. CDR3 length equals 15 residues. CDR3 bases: TGTGCCAGCAGTCCCCGGACAGGGGAAATCACTGAAGCTTTCTTT. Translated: CASSPRTGEITEAFF.

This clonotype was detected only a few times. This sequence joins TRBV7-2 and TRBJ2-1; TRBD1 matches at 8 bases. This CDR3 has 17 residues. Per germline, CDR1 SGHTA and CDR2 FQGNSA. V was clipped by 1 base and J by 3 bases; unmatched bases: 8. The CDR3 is CASSLGAGTGYYNEQFF. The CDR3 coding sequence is TGTGCCAGCAGCTTAGGGGCCGGGACAGGATACTACAATGAGCAGTTCTTC.

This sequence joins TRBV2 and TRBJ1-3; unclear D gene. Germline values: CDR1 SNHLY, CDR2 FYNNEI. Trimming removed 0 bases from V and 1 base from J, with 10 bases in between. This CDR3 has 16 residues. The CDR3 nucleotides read TGTGCCAGCAGTGAAGCGCTTCGGCCATCTGGAAACACCATATATTTT. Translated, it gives CASSEALRPSGNTIYF.

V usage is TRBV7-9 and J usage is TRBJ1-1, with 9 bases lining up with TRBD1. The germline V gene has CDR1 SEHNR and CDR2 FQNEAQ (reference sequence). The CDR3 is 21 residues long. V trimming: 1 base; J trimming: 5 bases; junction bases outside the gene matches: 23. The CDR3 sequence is CASSLVSGTGTVYDVPTEAFF. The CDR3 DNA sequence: TGTGCCAGCAGCTTAGTGTCCGGGACAGGGACAGTCTACGACGTACCTACTGAAGCTTTCTTT.

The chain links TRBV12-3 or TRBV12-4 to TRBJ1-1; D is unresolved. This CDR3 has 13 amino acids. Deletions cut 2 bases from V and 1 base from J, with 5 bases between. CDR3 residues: CASSLHENTEAFF. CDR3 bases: TGTGCCAGCAGTTTACACGAGAACACTGAAGCTTTCTTT.

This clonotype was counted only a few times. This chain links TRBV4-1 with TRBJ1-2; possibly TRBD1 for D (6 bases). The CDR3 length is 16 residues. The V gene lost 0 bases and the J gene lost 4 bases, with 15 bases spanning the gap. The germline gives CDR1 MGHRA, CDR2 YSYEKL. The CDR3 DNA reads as TGCGCCAGCAGCCAAGAAGTTGGGGGGGGCCCCTATGGCTACACCTTC. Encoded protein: CASSQEVGGGPYGYTF.